The rows below give T cell receptor beta chains drawn from one sample of a study of molecular identifiers for immune sequencing clone quantification. TCRdb reanalysed the PCR reads using MiXCR and keeps one entry per CDR3 protein. Of about 320,000 distinct CDR3 sequences listed, 20% to 25% were seen once; the top ten hold approximately 0.83%. Sequencing was performed on naive CD8+ T cells from blood, with Jurkat cell RNA spiked in. These receptors originate from a human donor in good health. Some libraries in this study had Jurkat cell RNA spiked in. Each CDR3 is given with its conserved first and last residue. Each record gives: V gene, clone size, J gene, D gene, CDR3 DNA, CDR3 protein. The D gene is left open where the match is weak. Clone size is stated in some rows and not others, as once, few, many or a class when expanded.

V gene: TRBV5-5
clone size: many
J gene: TRBJ2-3
D gene: .
CDR3 DNA: TGTGCCAGCAGCTTAGTACCAGCCGGAACTCTCGATACGCAGTATTTT
CDR3 protein: CASSLVPAGTLDTQYF

V gene: TRBV30
clone size: .
J gene: TRBJ2-7
D gene: TRBD1
CDR3 DNA: TGTGCCTGGAGTGTGGGGACAGTCGACCCCCCCTCCGCCGAGCAGTACTTC
CDR3 protein: CAWSVGTVDPPSAEQYF

V gene: TRBV27
clone size: .
J gene: TRBJ1-5
D gene: .
CDR3 DNA: TGTGCCAGCAGTTCGACATGGTTTAGCAATCTGCCCCAGCATTTT
CDR3 protein: CASSSTWFSNLPQHF

V gene: TRBV7-9
clone size: many
J gene: TRBJ2-1
D gene: TRBD1
CDR3 DNA: TGTGCCAGCAGCTTATTCGGTACAGGGGATTACCTCTCCTACAATGAGCAGTTCTTC
CDR3 protein: CASSLFGTGDYLSYNEQFF

V gene: TRBV29-1
clone size: many
J gene: TRBJ2-5
D gene: .
CDR3 DNA: TGCAGCGTCCTCAGTCTGGGTGAGGGAGAGACCCAGTACTTC
CDR3 protein: CSVLSLGEGETQYF

V gene: TRBV19
clone size: few
J gene: TRBJ2-5
D gene: TRBD1
CDR3 DNA: TGTGCCAGTACCAAGGACAGGGAGGTAGAGACCCAGTACTTC
CDR3 protein: CASTKDREVETQYF

V gene: TRBV12-3/TRBV12-4
clone size: many
J gene: TRBJ1-1
D gene: .
CDR3 DNA: TGTGCCAGCAGTTTCTTGGGGACTGAAGCTTTCTTT
CDR3 protein: CASSFLGTEAFF

V gene: TRBV4-2
clone size: .
J gene: TRBJ2-3
D gene: TRBD2
CDR3 DNA: TGTGCCAGCAGCCAAGATTACGGGAGGGGGACAGATACGCAGTATTTT
CDR3 protein: CASSQDYGRGTDTQYF

V gene: TRBV5-1
clone size: many
J gene: TRBJ2-3
D gene: .
CDR3 DNA: TGCGCCAGCAGCTTTGATGTTAGCACAGATACGCAGTATTTT
CDR3 protein: CASSFDVSTDTQYF

V gene: TRBV4-3
clone size: many
J gene: TRBJ2-3
D gene: .
CDR3 DNA: TGCGCCAGCAGCCAAGATCTTCGGGGAAGCACAGATACGCAGTATTTT
CDR3 protein: CASSQDLRGSTDTQYF

V gene: TRBV7-9
clone size: many
J gene: TRBJ2-3
D gene: .
CDR3 DNA: TGTGCCAGCAGCCCCGAATTGACAGATACGCAGTATTTT
CDR3 protein: CASSPELTDTQYF

V gene: TRBV7-9
clone size: many
J gene: TRBJ2-7
D gene: .
CDR3 DNA: TGTGCCAGCAGCTTTGGTACGGGAGAGCAGTACTTC
CDR3 protein: CASSFGTGEQYF

V gene: TRBV12-3/TRBV12-4
clone size: .
J gene: TRBJ2-5
D gene: TRBD2
CDR3 DNA: TGTGCCAGCCGTTTGGGACTAGCGGAAGAGACCCAGTACTTC
CDR3 protein: CASRLGLAEETQYF

V gene: TRBV5-6
clone size: few
J gene: TRBJ2-7
D gene: .
CDR3 DNA: TGTGCCAGCAGCTTGGGCGGTGGGTGGGAGGTGACGACCGAGCAGTACTTC
CDR3 protein: CASSLGGGWEVTTEQYF

V gene: TRBV4-3
clone size: many
J gene: TRBJ2-3
D gene: .
CDR3 DNA: TGCGCCAGCAGCCAAGATCGGTACGGTCCATTGGGAGATACGCAGTATTTT
CDR3 protein: CASSQDRYGPLGDTQYF

V gene: TRBV11-2
clone size: many
J gene: TRBJ2-7
D gene: .
CDR3 DNA: TGTGCCAGCAGCCCCCCCTTAGGGGACGAGCAGTACTTC
CDR3 protein: CASSPPLGDEQYF

V gene: TRBV13
clone size: many
J gene: TRBJ2-5
D gene: .
CDR3 DNA: TGTGCCAGCAGCCCACCAGTCCAAGAGACCCAGTACTTC
CDR3 protein: CASSPPVQETQYF

V gene: TRBV7-9
clone size: many
J gene: TRBJ2-3
D gene: TRBD2
CDR3 DNA: TGTGCCAGCAGCTCGTCACTAGCGGGAGTAGCAGATACGCAGTATTTT
CDR3 protein: CASSSSLAGVADTQYF

V gene: TRBV7-9
clone size: .
J gene: TRBJ1-5
D gene: .
CDR3 DNA: TGTGCCAGCAGCTTAGCGGGGGTGGGGCCTGGTCAGCCCCAGCATTTT
CDR3 protein: CASSLAGVGPGQPQHF

V gene: TRBV7-2
clone size: many
J gene: TRBJ1-5
D gene: .
CDR3 DNA: TGTGCCAGCAGCTTAATCCCGGACGGGTATAGCAATCAGCCCCAGCATTTT
CDR3 protein: CASSLIPDGYSNQPQHF

V gene: TRBV2
clone size: many
J gene: TRBJ1-2
D gene: .
CDR3 DNA: TGTGCCAGCAGCGGCGGTATAGGAAGGCTTACTAACTATGGCTACACCTTC
CDR3 protein: CASSGGIGRLTNYGYTF

V gene: TRBV30
clone size: few
J gene: TRBJ2-5
D gene: TRBD2
CDR3 DNA: TGTGCCTGGACCACAGGGACTAGCGGGAGTGGCGAGACCCAGTACTTC
CDR3 protein: CAWTTGTSGSGETQYF

V gene: TRBV3-1
clone size: few
J gene: TRBJ1-1
D gene: .
CDR3 DNA: TGTGCCAGCAGCCTCCTGTATCCGGGGCGCGAGGGCACTGAAGCTTTCTTT
CDR3 protein: CASSLLYPGREGTEAFF

V gene: TRBV7-9
clone size: .
J gene: TRBJ1-4
D gene: .
CDR3 DNA: TGTGCCAGCCGGCAGGCTAATGAAGAACTGTTTTTT
CDR3 protein: CASRQANEELFF